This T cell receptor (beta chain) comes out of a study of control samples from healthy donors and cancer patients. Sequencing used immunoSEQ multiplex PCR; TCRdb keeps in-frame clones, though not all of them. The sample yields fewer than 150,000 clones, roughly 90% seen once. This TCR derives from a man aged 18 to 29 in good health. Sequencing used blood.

CDR3 sequence reads: CASSQDWTGPGELFF. CDR3 nucleotides: TGTGCCAGCAGCCAAGACTGGACAGGGCCCGGGGAGCTGTTTTTT. The gene calls are TRBV14 and TRBJ2-2; 8 bases line up with TRBD1. Germline V CDR1 and CDR2: SGHDN, FVKESK. This CDR3 region has 15 residues. The V and J ends lost 0 bases and 6 bases, in that order; junction bases with no gene match: 3.